The present entry profiles one T cell receptor (beta chain) with its context. The record originates from a study of cytomegalovirus exposure and HLA in healthy donors. V lost 5 bases and J lost 5; bases outside the gene matches: 8. The CDR3 consists of 15 residues. Per germline, CDR1 LNHDA and CDR2 SQIVND (reference sequence). 13 Jbeta primers and 60 Vbeta primers were used for the PCR. The assay was immunoSEQ multiplex PCR, and TCRdb's table has in-frame clones only and misses some. The sample includes approximately 220,000 clones, more than 65% of them seen just once. The chain is built from TRBV19 and TRBJ1-3; the match to TRBD1 covers 8 bases. Input material: PBMCs. This TCR was recovered from a man aged 18 to 29 in good health and CMV-seronegative. CDR3 protein: CASSPTGQGRNTIYF. The DNA for the CDR3 is TGTGCCAGTAGTCCAACCGGACAGGGACGAAACACCATATATTTT.